This T cell receptor beta chain appears in the sequencing data of a study of cytomegalovirus exposure and HLA in healthy donors. General observations from the study: Data from an earlier analysis indicated that most TCR beta V segments were productive either about 87% or about 30% of the time. What a later analysis showed was that several of the most significant clusters appeared linked to common viral pathogens.

In regard to this clone: Antigen unknown.

In the PCR, 60 Vbeta and 13 Jbeta primers were used. The table came from immunoSEQ multiplex PCR; TCRdb's copy has only in-frame clones and leaves some out. The sample has roughly 150,000 clones; about three quarters are singletons. This CDR3 spans 15 amino acids. CDR1 and CDR2 (germline): SGHTA, FQGTGA. The ends lost 1 base at V and 2 bases at J; junction bases unmatched: 2. The donors comprised healthy bone marrow donors. While unrecorded immune exposures were likely, the donors were nominally healthy when sampled. The V and J genes are TRBV7-3 and TRBJ2-7; TRBD2 aligns across 10 bases. The origin of this receptor is a male donor in good health and CMV-seronegative. Input material: PBMCs. Here the CDR3 reads CASSLNSGGAYEQYF. The DNA of the CDR3 is TGTGCCAGCAGCTTAAACAGCGGGGGGGCCTACGAGCAGTACTTC.